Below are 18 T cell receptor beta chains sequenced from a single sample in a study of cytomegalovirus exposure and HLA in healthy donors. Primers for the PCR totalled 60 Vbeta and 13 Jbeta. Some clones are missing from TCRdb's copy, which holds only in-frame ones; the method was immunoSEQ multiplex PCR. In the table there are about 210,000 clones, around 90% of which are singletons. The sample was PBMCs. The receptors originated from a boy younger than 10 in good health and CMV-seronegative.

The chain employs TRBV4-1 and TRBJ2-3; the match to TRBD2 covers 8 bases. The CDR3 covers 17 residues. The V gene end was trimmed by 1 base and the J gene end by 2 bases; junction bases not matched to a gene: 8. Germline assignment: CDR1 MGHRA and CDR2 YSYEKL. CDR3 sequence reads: CASSQARSGGPTDTQYF. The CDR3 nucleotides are TGCGCCAGCAGCCAAGCCCGAAGCGGGGGACCCACAGATACGCAGTATTTT.

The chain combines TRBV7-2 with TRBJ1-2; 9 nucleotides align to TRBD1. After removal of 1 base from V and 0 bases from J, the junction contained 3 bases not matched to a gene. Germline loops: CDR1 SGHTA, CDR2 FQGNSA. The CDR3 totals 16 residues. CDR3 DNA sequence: TGTGCCAGCAGCTTAGAGGGACAGGGAGCTAACTATGGCTACACCTTC. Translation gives CASSLEGQGANYGYTF.

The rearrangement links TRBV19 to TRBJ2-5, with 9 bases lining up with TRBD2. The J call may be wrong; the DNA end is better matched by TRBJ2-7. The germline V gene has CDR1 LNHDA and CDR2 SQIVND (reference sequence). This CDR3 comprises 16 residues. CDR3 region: CASRPNLAGLYDEQYF. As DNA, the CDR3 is TGTGCCAGTAGACCCAATCTAGCGGGGCTTTACGACGAGCAGTACTTC.

The CDR3 is CAWSPGTGSLAQYF. The DNA for the CDR3 is TGTGCCTGGAGTCCGGGGACAGGGTCCTTAGCGCAGTACTTC. This sequence joins TRBV30 and TRBJ2-7, with TRBD1 identical over 9 bases. CDR3 size: 14 residues. The ends lost 2 bases at V and 9 bases at J; junction bases unmatched: 11. CDR1 is GTSNPN and CDR2 is SVGIG in the germline V gene (reference sequence). The full variable domain, with the rest looked up from reference TRBV30 and TRBJ2-7, is SQTIHQWPATLVQPVGSPLSLECTVEGTSNPNLYWYRQAAGRGLQLLFYSVGIGQISSEVPQNLSASRPQDRQFILSSKKLLLSDSGFYLCAWSPGTGSLAQYFGPGTRLTVT.

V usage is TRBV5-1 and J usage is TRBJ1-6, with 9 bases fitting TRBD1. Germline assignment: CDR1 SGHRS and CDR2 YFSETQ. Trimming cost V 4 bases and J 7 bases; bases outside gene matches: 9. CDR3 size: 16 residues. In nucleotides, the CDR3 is TGCGCCAGCAGCCAAGCTACGGGACAGGGAAATTCACCCCTCCACTTT. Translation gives CASSQATGQGNSPLHF.

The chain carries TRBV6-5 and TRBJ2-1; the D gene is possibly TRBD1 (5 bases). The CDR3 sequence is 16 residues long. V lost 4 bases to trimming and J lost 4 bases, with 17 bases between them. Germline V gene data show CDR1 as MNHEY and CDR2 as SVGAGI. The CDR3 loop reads CASSLSQALGYNEQFF. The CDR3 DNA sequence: TGTGCCAGCAGTTTATCACAGGCTTTGGGGTACAATGAGCAGTTCTTC.

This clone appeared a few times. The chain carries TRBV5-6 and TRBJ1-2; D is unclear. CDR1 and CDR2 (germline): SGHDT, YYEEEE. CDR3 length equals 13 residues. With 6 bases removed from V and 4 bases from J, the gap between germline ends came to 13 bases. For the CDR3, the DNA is TGTGCCAGCAAGAACGCGGGATCCTATGGCTACACCTTC. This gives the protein CASKNAGSYGYTF.

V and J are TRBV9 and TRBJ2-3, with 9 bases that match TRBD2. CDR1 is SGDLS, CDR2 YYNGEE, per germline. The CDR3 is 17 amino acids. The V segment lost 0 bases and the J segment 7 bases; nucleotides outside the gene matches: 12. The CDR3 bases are TGTGCCAGCAGCGTAGATGCTAGCGGGACGGGCAGCCATACGCAGTATTTT. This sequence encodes CASSVDASGTGSHTQYF.

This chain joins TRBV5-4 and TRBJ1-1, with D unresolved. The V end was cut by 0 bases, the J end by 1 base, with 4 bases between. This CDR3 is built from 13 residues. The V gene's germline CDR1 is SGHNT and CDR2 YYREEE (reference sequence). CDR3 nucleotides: TGTGCCAGCAGCTTGGAACAGAACACTGAAGCTTTCTTT. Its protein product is CASSLEQNTEAFF.

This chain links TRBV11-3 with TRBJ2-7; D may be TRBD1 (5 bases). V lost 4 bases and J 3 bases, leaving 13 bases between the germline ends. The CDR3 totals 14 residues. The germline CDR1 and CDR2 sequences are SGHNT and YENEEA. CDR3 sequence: CASSSDSFGYEQYF. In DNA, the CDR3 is TGTGCCAGCAGCTCAGACAGTTTTGGCTACGAGCAGTACTTC.

The CDR3 bases are TGTGCCAGCAGCTTATCGGATGGTGCGCGGGAGACCGGGGAGCTGTTTTTT. Protein sequence: CASSLSDGARETGELFF. The V call is TRBV7-6, the J call TRBJ2-2; 7 bases fit TRBD2. Germline V gene data show CDR1 as SGHVS and CDR2 as FNYEAQ. J lost 5 bases, V lost 2 bases, and 11 bases had no gene match. The CDR3 has 17 amino acids.

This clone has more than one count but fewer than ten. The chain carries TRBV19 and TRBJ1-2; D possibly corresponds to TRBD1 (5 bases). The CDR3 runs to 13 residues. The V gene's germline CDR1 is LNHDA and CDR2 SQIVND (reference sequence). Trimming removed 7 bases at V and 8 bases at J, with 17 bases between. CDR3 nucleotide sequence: TGTGCCAGTACCCCAGGAAGGGGCTGGGGCTACACCTTC. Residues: CASTPGRGWGYTF.

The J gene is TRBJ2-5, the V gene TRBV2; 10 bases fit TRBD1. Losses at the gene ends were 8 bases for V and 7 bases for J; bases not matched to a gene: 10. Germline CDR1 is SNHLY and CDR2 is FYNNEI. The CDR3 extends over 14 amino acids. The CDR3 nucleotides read TGTGCCAGCGTGGGGGGGACAGGGGAGGGGACCCAGTACTTC. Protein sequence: CASVGGTGEGTQYF.

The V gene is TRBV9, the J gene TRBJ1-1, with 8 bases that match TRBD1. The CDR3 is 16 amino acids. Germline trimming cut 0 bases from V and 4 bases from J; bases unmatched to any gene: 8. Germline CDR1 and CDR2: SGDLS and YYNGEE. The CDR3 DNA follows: TGTGCCAGCAGCGTAGGAGGACAGGGTGGGGGCACTGAAGCTTTCTTT. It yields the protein CASSVGGQGGGTEAFF.

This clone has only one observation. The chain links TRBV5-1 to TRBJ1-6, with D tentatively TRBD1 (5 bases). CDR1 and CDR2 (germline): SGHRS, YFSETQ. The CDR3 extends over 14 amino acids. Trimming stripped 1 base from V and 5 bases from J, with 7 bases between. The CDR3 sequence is CASSLLQDNSPLHF. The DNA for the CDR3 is TGCGCCAGCAGCTTGTTACAGGATAATTCACCCCTCCACTTT.

For the CDR3, the DNA is TGTGCCAGCGCTCCGGGACAGGGGGCCTCCGAGCAGTACTTC. Translated, it gives CASAPGQGASEQYF. The rearrangement links TRBV28 to TRBJ2-7; TRBD1 agrees at 12 bases. Germline V CDR1 and CDR2: MDHEN, SYDVKM. The CDR3 is made up of 14 amino acids. Unmatched junction bases numbered 8, after V lost 8 bases and J lost 6 bases. Based on the CDR3 plus reference TRBV28 and TRBJ2-7, the full variable domain is DVKVTQSSRYLVKRTGEKVFLECVQDMDHENMFWYRQDPGLGLRLIYFSYDVKMKEKGDIPEGYSVSREKKERFSLILESASTNQTSMYLCASAPGQGASEQYFGPGTRLTVT.

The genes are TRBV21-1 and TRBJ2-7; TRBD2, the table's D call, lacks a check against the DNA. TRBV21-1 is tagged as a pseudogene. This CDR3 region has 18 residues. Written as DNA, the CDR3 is TGTGCCAGCAGCAAAGTACGACATATAGCGGGAACCTTCTACGAGCAGTACTTC. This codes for CASSKVRHIAGTFYEQYF.

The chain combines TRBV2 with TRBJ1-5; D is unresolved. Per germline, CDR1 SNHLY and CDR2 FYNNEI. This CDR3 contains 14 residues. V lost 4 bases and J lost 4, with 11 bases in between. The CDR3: CASSVEGTNQPQHF. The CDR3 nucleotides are TGTGCCAGCAGTGTAGAGGGTACGAATCAGCCCCAGCATTTT.